Listed here is a single T cell receptor beta chain. At least ten counts were recorded for this clonotype. The antigen this receptor binds is unknown. The sample holds no much larger clone one base away, and base qualities are not on file. The library was built by means of PCR. Sequencing relied on an Illumina HiSeq 2500. TCR libraries were prepared with molecular barcoding, using unique molecular identifiers to normalize TCRbeta repertoire quantification. The public reads were reanalyzed by TCRdb: fastp trimming at Q25, MiXCR alignment, in-frame beta chains only. CDR3 protein sequences are deduplicated, and each keeps its most common genes and DNA. This sample comprises around 680,000 distinct CDR3 sequences, around a sixth of them detected only once. The ten largest clonotypes hold 1.1% of the sample. The sample originates from a study of T-cell reconstitution after alpha-beta-depleted transplantation in children (dated by TCRdb to the mid-2010s). With respect to the entire study: Using TCR repertoire profiling, the study quantitatively followed how T-cell immune reconstitution unfolded in children after TCRalphabeta/CD19-depleted allogeneic hematopoietic cell transplantation.

The germline V gene (reference sequence) supplies CDR1 DFQATT and CDR2 SNEGSKA. Inclusive of the bounding cysteine and phenylalanine, the CDR3 is 12 residues long. Just CDR3 DNA is preserved here, 36 bases in frame from base 1. V is shortened by 5 bases, J by 8 bases, and the region joining them spans 15 bases. Sequenced material: PBMCs from the stem cell graft donor, taken from the stem cell graft. The rearranged segments are TRBV20-1 and TRBJ1-2; the D gene cannot be resolved reliably. The source is a human donor who donated a stem cell graft to a child with acute myeloid leukemia. The CDR3 reads CSAQSSGDGYTF. The nucleotide sequence reads TGCAGTGCTCAGTCGTCAGGTGACGGCTACACCTTC.